This TCR beta chain was documented in a study of CD8+ T cells in alopecia areata (dated by TCRdb to the late 2010s). For context, the study as a whole: Treated patients were enrolled in an open-label pilot trial of oral tofacitinib at 5 to 10 mg twice daily for moderate-to-severe alopecia areata. Scalp tissue and sorted CD4+ and CD8+ peripheral blood T cells from patchy and totalis/universalis alopecia areata patients and from healthy controls were covered by human TCRbeta sequencing. Biopsies were taken from tofacitinib-treated patients at baseline and again at 4 and 24 weeks into treatment, and several of those patients also had a later scalp biopsy. To study T cell clonal expansion in alopecia areata, the researchers applied high-throughput TCRbeta sequencing to both the C3H/HeJ mouse model and human patients. immunoSEQ multiplex PCR using 35 Vbeta forward primers and 13 Jbeta reverse primers was used to amplify TCRbeta CDR3 regions. RNA was obtained with the PAXgene miRNA kit for fixed scalp, the miRNeasy kit for PBMCs, and the RNeasy kit for mouse skin. Tofacitinib was administered for 6 to 18 months, and 6 months of follow-up off drug were then conducted to assess delayed response and recurrence. Scalp clonality was compared among normal scalp (n=4), patchy alopecia areata scalp (n=8), and alopecia totalis/universalis scalp (n=8). The SALT score, which quantifies the percentage of affected scalp surface area, was used to measure disease severity in treated patients. Broad study findings and their caveats: TCR sequences shared between patients were less clear than in mice, possibly partly because of HLA diversity in the patient population. Because the treated cohort was small and had just a single nonresponder, larger studies are needed to establish links between baseline CD8+ expansion and response. Unlike mouse skin, where gammadelta T cells dominate, normal human skin contains resident alphabeta T cells that get sequenced too, which complicates analysis of the scalp TCR repertoire. Scalp clonality and the number of expanded CD8+ clones among the top 100 scalp clones were significantly decreased by tofacitinib. Many expanded lesional clones persisted in scalp and blood during tofacitinib treatment, which may partly explain relapse after stopping treatment. Compared with normal scalp, lesional scalp had higher clonality and more expanded CD8+ clones, particularly in alopecia totalis/universalis, a pattern that suggests antigenic drive.

CDR1 and CDR2 are drawn from the germline V gene: KGHSH, LQKENI. Trimming takes 0 bases from V and 1 base from J, and the germline ends sit 13 bases apart. From the cysteine up to the phenylalanine, the CDR3 has a length of 16 residues. Just the 48-base CDR3 DNA is kept, in frame starting at base 1. Library preparation was by the immunoSEQ multiplex PCR assay. RNA was extracted from all samples and reverse transcribed into cDNA, which served as template for TCR sequencing. SuperScript III was used for first-strand cDNA synthesis, primed with a 2:1 mix of oligo-dT and random hexamers. A synthetic immune receptor repertoire was used to measure amplification bias, and any remaining bias was corrected computationally. In the original analysis: After raw reads were preprocessed to remove errors, the CDR3 was defined following IMGT conventions as running from the conserved cysteine to phenylalanine. Clonality was computed by normalizing Shannon entropy by log2 of the number of productive unique TCRs and subtracting the result from 1. Whether each scalp clone was CD4 or CD8 was inferred by checking scalp TCRbeta sequences against the CD4 and CD8 repertoires from sorted blood. TCRdb limited this immuneACCESS table to in-frame rearrangements with V and J called. A share of clones is missing; checked studies link under half to unresolved V genes, and the rest is unexplained. Clone size and V and J calls were adopted from that table, with D and trimming inferred from the DNA. For this sample the table gives more than 200,000 clones, of which about three fifths were detected only once. The top ten clonotypes cover roughly 4.2% of the sample.

This clone was found a few times. The antigen this receptor binds is unknown. It has no much larger one-base neighbor in the sample; base qualities were not kept. The label giving this sample's time point can be read as: four to five weeks on oral tofacitinib. The sample's treatment or condition label, decoded: oral pan-JAK inhibitor, 5-10 mg twice daily. Lesional scalp punch biopsies and peripheral blood were obtained from alopecia areata patients. PBMCs were isolated by density centrifugation and stained for CD3, CD4 and CD8, and CD4+ and CD8+ T cells were sorted on a FACSAria. This TCR was sampled from a human donor with alopecia areata. Here the chain combines TRBV18 and TRBJ2-7, with the D segment possibly TRBD1 or TRBD2, each aligning over 6 bases. Source: CD4+ T cells sorted from blood, taken at week 4, from a patient treated with tofacitinib. The CDR3 in this case is CASSPPTGGMSYEQYF. The sequence in DNA is TGTGCCAGCTCACCACCGACCGGGGGCATGTCCTACGAGCAGTACTTC.